The 29 T cell receptor beta chains presented below share a single source sample, sequenced in a study of blood T cell repertoires in COVID-19 (dated by TCRdb to between 2020 and 2021). Libraries were constructed by the immunoSEQ multiplex PCR assay. TCRdb holds this immuneACCESS table with in-frame rearrangements only. Some clones are missing; in checked studies, unresolved V genes explain under half, and the rest has no known cause. The sample yields about 320,000 clones; around 84% were counted once. Under 2% of the sample goes to the ten largest clones. Sequencing used PBMCs or T cells enriched from blood (not recorded which). Source of these receptors: a woman in her thirties who had been exposed to COVID-19.

This chain connects TRBV18 to TRBJ2-3; D gene uncertain. Trimming shortened V by 3 bases and J by 2 bases, and 6 bases separated the two germline ends. The germline V gene has CDR1 KGHSH and CDR2 LQKENI. The CDR3 loop spans 13 amino acids. CDR3 bases: TGTGCCAGCTCACCTCCAGTCACAGATACGCAGTATTTT. Its protein product is CASSPPVTDTQYF.

The chain combines TRBV19 with TRBJ1-1; 7 bases align to TRBD1. V lost 4 bases and J lost 5; bases outside the gene matches: 16. In germline, CDR1 is LNHDA, CDR2 SQIVND (reference sequence). The CDR3 covers 17 residues. CDR3 sequence: CASSTRSTGEKRTEAFF. In DNA, the CDR3 is TGTGCCAGTAGTACGCGATCTACAGGGGAAAAAAGGACTGAAGCTTTCTTT.

This chain uses TRBV6-5 with TRBJ2-5; 11 bases match TRBD2. CDR1 is MNHEY, CDR2 SVGAGI, per germline. The junction had 3 bases not matched to a gene; V was cut back by 0 bases and J by 3 bases. The CDR3 totals 16 residues. The CDR3 nucleotides read TGTGCCAGCAGTTACTCGAATAGCGGGGGGGAAGAGACCCAGTACTTC. It encodes CASSYSNSGGEETQYF.

This clone turned up a few times. The V call is TRBV7-3, the J call TRBJ2-7, with 11 bases fitting TRBD2. Germline V gene data show CDR1 as SGHTA and CDR2 as FQGTGA. There are 16 residues in the CDR3. Trimming removed 5 bases from V and 0 bases from J; junction bases left unmatched: 6. This chain's CDR3 is CASSHLTSGDSYEQYF. The DNA for the CDR3 is TGTGCCAGCAGCCACCTGACTAGCGGGGACTCCTACGAGCAGTACTTC.

J is TRBJ1-5 and V is TRBV6-2 or TRBV6-3; D gene unclear. V dropped 3 bases and J dropped 9 bases, with 18 bases sitting between them. The germline CDR1 and CDR2 sequences are MNHEY and SVGEGT. The CDR3 extends over 15 amino acids. This CDR3 is CASSYKTTPVLPQHF. The DNA for the CDR3 is TGTGCCAGCAGTTATAAAACGACTCCGGTATTGCCCCAGCATTTT.

The chain has TRBV5-6 and TRBJ2-1; a possible D gene is TRBD1 (6 bases). Trimming took 0 bases from V and 4 from J, leaving 11 bases between them. The CDR3 consists of 15 residues. CDR1 and CDR2 (germline): SGHDT, YYEEEE. The CDR3 spells CASSLVGASYNEQFF. CDR3 bases: TGTGCCAGCAGCTTGGTGGGGGCCTCTTACAATGAGCAGTTCTTC.

The chain uses TRBV2 and TRBJ1-5; D is unclear. CDR1 is SNHLY and CDR2 is FYNNEI in the germline V gene. Trimming removed 5 bases from V and 4 bases from J, with 18 bases in between. The CDR3 runs to 16 residues. The CDR3 protein is CASSRRKRESNQPQHF. The CDR3 DNA reads as TGTGCCAGCAGTCGACGGAAGCGGGAATCAAATCAGCCCCAGCATTTT.

The rearrangement links TRBV4-2 to TRBJ1-6; tentative D call: TRBD1 (5 bases). Per the germline V gene, CDR1 is LGHNA and CDR2 is YNFKEQ. This CDR3 is 14 amino acids long. Between the trimmed V and J ends, which lost 1 base and 12 bases, there was a span of 13 bases. The CDR3 DNA follows: TGTGCCAGCAGCCAAGGGGGCATTTCTGAACCCCTCCACTTT. Its protein product is CASSQGGISEPLHF.

This clone was detected only once. For the CDR3, the DNA is TGTGCCACCAGCAGAGATGTGTCTCCTCCTGGCTACACCTTC. Its protein is CATSRDVSPPGYTF. The chain has TRBV15 and TRBJ1-2; D is uncertain. Deletions cut 0 bases from V and 7 bases from J, with 12 bases between. Looked up from germline, CDR1 is LNHNV and CDR2 is YYDKDF (reference sequence). The CDR3 is 14 amino acids.

The chain employs TRBV7-9 and TRBJ1-2, with D unclear. Germline values: CDR1 SEHNR, CDR2 FQNEAQ (reference sequence). The CDR3 extends over 14 amino acids. V lost 3 bases and J 4 bases, leaving 12 bases between the germline ends. CDR3 sequence reads: CASSFRESGYGYTF. The DNA for the CDR3 is TGTGCCAGCAGCTTTAGAGAATCGGGCTATGGCTACACCTTC.

The chain uses TRBV18 and TRBJ1-5; tentatively, D is TRBD1 (5 bases). CDR3 size: 14 residues. Germline V lookup: CDR1 KGHSH, CDR2 LQKENI. The ends were cut back, 2 bases at V and 8 bases at J, with 13 bases in the middle. The CDR3: CASSPDGGSEPQHF. The CDR3 bases are TGTGCCAGCTCACCAGACGGGGGGTCGGAGCCCCAGCATTTT.

The chain links TRBV28 to TRBJ1-5; 9 bases are shared with TRBD1. This CDR3 contains 16 residues. Germline lookup yields CDR1 MDHEN and CDR2 SYDVKM. The trim removed 7 bases at V and 6 bases at J, leaving 13 bases unmatched. CDR3 in DNA: TGTGCCAGCACCGTCTTCGGGACAGGGTATTTTCAGCCCCAGCATTTT. Translated: CASTVFGTGYFQPQHF.

This clone has only one observation. V is TRBV3-1 (or the pseudogene TRBV3-2) and J is TRBJ1-5; the D is unclear. Trimming stripped 6 bases from V and 7 bases from J, with 16 bases between. The CDR3 has 14 residues. The germline CDR1 and CDR2 sequences are LGHDT and YNNKEL (reference sequence). The CDR3 DNA reads as TGTGCCAGCAGTCGGACCTCTGGAGGACAGCCCCAGCATTTT. Protein sequence: CASSRTSGGQPQHF.

J is TRBJ2-3 and V is TRBV4-3; D not certain. CDR1 and CDR2 (germline): LGHNA, YSLEER. Trimming stripped 0 bases from V and 6 bases from J, with 16 bases between. The CDR3 is 16 residues long. The CDR3 DNA reads as TGCGCCAGCAGCCAAGATTACGCGTCACTACACGATACGCAGTATTTT. This translates into CASSQDYASLHDTQYF.

The chain is built from TRBV9 and TRBJ2-7, with D possibly TRBD2 on 5 matching bases. This CDR3 region has 14 residues. CDR1 is SGDLS and CDR2 is YYNGEE in the germline V gene. Trimming shortened V by 0 bases and J by 0 bases, and 7 bases separated the two germline ends. The CDR3 bases are TGTGCCAGCAGCGTAGGCGGGCCCTCCTACGAGCAGTACTTC. The encoded protein is CASSVGGPSYEQYF. The full variable domain, in which reference TRBV9 and TRBJ2-7 provide the parts outside the CDR3, is DSGVTQTPKHLITATGQRVTLRCSPRSGDLSVYWYQQSLDQGLQFLIQYYNGEERAKGNILERFSAQQFPDLHSELNLSSLELGDSALYFCASSVGGPSYEQYFGPGTRLTVT.

The rearrangement joins TRBV6-2 or TRBV6-3 to TRBJ2-5; 7 bases fit TRBD2. The germline CDR1 and CDR2 sequences are MNHEY and SVGEGT. The ends lost 4 bases at V and 1 base at J; junction bases unmatched: 6. This CDR3 has 15 amino acids. CDR3 residues: CASSLSGEGQETQYF. CDR3 nucleotide sequence: TGTGCCAGCAGTTTAAGCGGGGAGGGCCAAGAGACCCAGTACTTC.

This chain links TRBV9 with TRBJ2-7; 7 bases match TRBD1. The CDR3 consists of 15 residues. Unmatched junction bases numbered 9, after V lost 3 bases and J lost 3 bases. Germline lookup yields CDR1 SGDLS and CDR2 YYNGEE. The CDR3 nucleotides are TGTGCCAGCAGCGCACAGGACAGGAACGACTACGAGCAGTACTTC. Encoded protein: CASSAQDRNDYEQYF. Complete variable domain (other parts from reference TRBV9 and TRBJ2-7): DSGVTQTPKHLITATGQRVTLRCSPRSGDLSVYWYQQSLDQGLQFLIQYYNGEERAKGNILERFSAQQFPDLHSELNLSSLELGDSALYFCASSAQDRNDYEQYFGPGTRLTVT.

CDR3 sequence (DNA): TGTGCCAGCAGTTTATGGGGGCAAGGGGTTAGCAATCAGCCCCAGCATTTT. It translates to CASSLWGQGVSNQPQHF. The chain has TRBV28 and TRBJ1-5; the D gene is possibly TRBD1 (5 bases). The V gene's germline CDR1 is MDHEN and CDR2 SYDVKM. The CDR3 loop spans 17 amino acids. The V end was cut by 0 bases, the J end by 0 bases, with 12 bases between.

The J gene is TRBJ2-4, the V gene TRBV11-2, with 14 positions matching TRBD2. Germline loops: CDR1 SGHAT, CDR2 FQNNGV. V lost 5 bases and J lost 8; bases outside the gene matches: 11. This CDR3 has 17 residues. The CDR3 region has the DNA TGTGCCAGCAGCGCCCGGACTAGCGGGGGGCAGGGGTACATTCAGTACTTC. Protein product: CASSARTSGGQGYIQYF.

The V gene is TRBV24-1, the J gene TRBJ2-5; maybe TRBD1 (6 bases). V lost 2 bases to trimming and J lost 4 bases, with 10 bases between them. CDR1 and CDR2 (germline): KGHDR, SFDVKD. The CDR3 spans 14 residues. CDR3 in DNA: TGTGCCACCAGTGATTCAGGGGCGGTAGAGACCCAGTACTTC. Protein: CATSDSGAVETQYF.

V usage is TRBV28 and J usage is TRBJ1-2; 11 bases line up with TRBD1. After removal of 6 bases from V and 6 bases from J, the junction contained 6 bases not matched to a gene. Germline assignment: CDR1 MDHEN and CDR2 SYDVKM. This CDR3 is 14 amino acids long. The CDR3 here is CASRAPGQGDGYTF. Here the CDR3 DNA reads TGTGCCAGCAGGGCTCCGGGACAGGGGGATGGCTACACCTTC.

This clone is a singleton in its sample. The chain carries TRBV25-1 and TRBJ1-5; perhaps TRBD1 as D (5 bases). The CDR3 totals 13 residues. V was cut by 4 bases and J by 3 bases, with 7 bases left in between. Germline assignment: CDR1 MGHDK and CDR2 SYGVNS. Here the CDR3 DNA reads TGTGCCAGCAGTGGGGGGGACAATCAGCCCCAGCATTTT. Translated: CASSGGDNQPQHF.

V gene TRBV28 combines with J gene TRBJ1-4, with TRBD1 as a possible D gene (5 bases). V was clipped by 5 bases and J by 6 bases, with 16 bases between them. CDR3 length: 15 residues. Germline CDR1 is MDHEN and CDR2 is SYDVKM. The DNA of the CDR3 is TGTGCCAGCAGTCCCCGACAGAAGGGGCATGAAAAACTGTTTTTT. Translation gives CASSPRQKGHEKLFF. The variable domain in full, with the rest retrieved from reference TRBV28 and TRBJ1-4, is DVKVTQSSRYLVKRTGEKVFLECVQDMDHENMFWYRQDPGLGLRLIYFSYDVKMKEKGDIPEGYSVSREKKERFSLILESASTNQTSMYLCASSPRQKGHEKLFFGSGTQLSVL.

The CDR3 DNA sequence: TGTGCCAGCAGTTACTTCGATGAGCAGTTCTTC. Protein sequence: CASSYFDEQFF. The chain links TRBV6-2 or TRBV6-3 to TRBJ2-1; D call uncertain. Germline CDR1 is MNHEY and CDR2 is SVGEGT. Trimming removed 1 base from V and 8 bases from J, with 3 bases in between. The CDR3 contains 11 residues.

The chain is built from TRBV2 and TRBJ2-2; a weak D match, TRBD1 (6 bases). Germline CDR1 and CDR2: SNHLY and FYNNEI. The ends were cut back, 8 bases at V and 5 bases at J, with 9 bases in the middle. The CDR3 covers 12 residues. The CDR3: CASAGATGELFF. In DNA form, the CDR3 reads TGTGCCAGCGCAGGGGCAACCGGGGAGCTGTTTTTT.

V and J are TRBV2 and TRBJ2-7; TRBD1 matches 11 bases. This CDR3 contains 13 residues. Per germline, CDR1 SNHLY and CDR2 FYNNEI. V trimming: 6 bases; J trimming: 5 bases; junction bases outside the gene matches: 3. The CDR3 here is CASRGDRGNEQYF. CDR3 nucleotides: TGTGCCAGCAGGGGGGACAGGGGGAACGAGCAGTACTTC.

This chain connects TRBV27 to TRBJ2-5; D is unresolved. CDR1 and CDR2 (germline): MNHEY, SMNVEV (reference sequence). The germline V and J ends were trimmed by 3 bases and 4 bases, with 3 bases remaining between them. The CDR3 is 11 residues long. The CDR3 nucleotides are TGTGCCAGCAGTTTCCTAGAGACCCAGTACTTC. Translated: CASSFLETQYF.

This rearrangement joins TRBV19 to TRBJ1-5, with D possibly being TRBD1 (5 bases). This CDR3 comprises 16 residues. The germline CDR1 and CDR2 sequences are LNHDA and SQIVND (reference sequence). The ends were cut back, 5 bases at V and 6 bases at J, with 20 bases in the middle. CDR3 protein: CASSFNGGGPSQPQHF. DNA for the CDR3: TGTGCCAGTAGTTTCAACGGGGGGGGTCCCAGTCAGCCCCAGCATTTT.

The chain carries TRBV28 and TRBJ1-5; the match to TRBD1 covers 9 bases. Germline V lookup: CDR1 MDHEN, CDR2 SYDVKM. CDR3 length equals 15 residues. Trimming took 4 bases from V and 5 from J; bases not matched to a gene: 6. CDR3 residues: CASSYGTGLHQPQHF. DNA of the CDR3: TGTGCCAGCAGTTATGGGACAGGGCTTCATCAGCCCCAGCATTTT.